The 19 T cell receptor beta chains given below trace back to one sample, sequenced in a study of blood T cell repertoires in COVID-19. TCRdb's copy holds only in-frame clones and misses some; the assay was immunoSEQ multiplex PCR. The top ten clones hold roughly 2.5% of a sample with 150,000 to 200,000 clones, over 75% of them seen once. Material for sequencing was peripheral blood. The receptors come from a man aged 35 to 55 with active or convalescent COVID-19.

This chain links TRBV28 with TRBJ1-2; TRBD1 is a possible D gene (5 bases). In germline, CDR1 is MDHEN, CDR2 SYDVKM. There are 13 residues in the CDR3. V was shortened by 5 bases and J by 2 bases, with 9 bases between the two germline ends. CDR3 nucleotides: TGTGCCAGCAGTGTAAGACAGAACTATGGCTACACCTTC. Translated: CASSVRQNYGYTF.

The rearrangement uses TRBV5-4 and TRBJ2-7; 8 bases fit TRBD1. V was clipped by 4 bases and J by 3 bases; unmatched bases: 6. This CDR3 spans 14 amino acids. CDR1 and CDR2 from the germline V gene are SGHNT and YYREEE (reference sequence). The CDR3 region has the DNA TGTGCCAGCAGCCCGCCCGGGACAGGCTACGAGCAGTACTTC. It codes for CASSPPGTGYEQYF.

A word on this clone: At the DNA level, this CDR3 is encoded by other sequences in the same sample as well. The genes are TRBV7-9 and TRBJ1-1; D unclear. Trimming pared 5 bases from V and 0 bases from J, leaving 7 bases between. The CDR3 covers 13 residues. CDR1 and CDR2 from the germline V gene are SEHNR and FQNEAQ (reference sequence). The DNA for the CDR3 is TGTGCCAGCAGCCCCCAGGTGAACACTGAAGCTTTCTTT. As protein: CASSPQVNTEAFF.

This clone was counted once. The chain employs TRBV6-5 and TRBJ1-1; 7 nucleotides align to TRBD1. The CDR3 consists of 14 residues. CDR1 is MNHEY and CDR2 is SVGAGI in the germline V gene. V lost 6 bases, J lost 7 bases, and 11 bases stayed unmatched. The CDR3 DNA is TGTGCCAGCAGACCTCCACGGGACAGAAGTGAAGCTTTCTTT. This translates into CASRPPRDRSEAFF.

The J gene is TRBJ1-4, the V gene TRBV2; TRBD1 matches 11 bases. The CDR3 totals 14 residues. The trim removed 4 bases at V and 7 bases at J, leaving 2 bases unmatched. Per germline, CDR1 SNHLY and CDR2 FYNNEI. CDR3 nucleotides: TGTGCCAGCAGTGTAGGGACAGGGGGTGAAAAACTGTTTTTT. Protein: CASSVGTGGEKLFF.

The V gene is TRBV2, the J gene TRBJ1-1; D possibly corresponds to TRBD1 (5 bases). Germline values: CDR1 SNHLY, CDR2 FYNNEI. Trimming removed 6 bases at V and 9 bases at J, with 17 bases between. The CDR3 runs 13 residues. The CDR3 region has the DNA TGTGCCAGCAGGGGCAGGGTCGAGAATCAAGCTTTCTTT. Translation: CASRGRVENQAFF.

This clone was observed a single time. The gene calls are TRBV12-3 or TRBV12-4 and TRBJ2-7; no reliable D call. V was cut by 2 bases and J by 2 bases, with 7 bases left in between. This CDR3 is built from 13 residues. CDR3 coding DNA: TGTGCCAGCAGTTTATCCGTAACCTACGAGCAGTACTTC. Amino acids: CASSLSVTYEQYF.

Only one count was recorded for this clone. The rearrangement joins TRBV6-2 or TRBV6-3 to TRBJ1-1, with D perhaps matching TRBD1 (5 bases). Germline V gene sequence: CDR1 MNHEY, CDR2 SVGEGT. This CDR3 region has 12 residues. The V gene lost 4 bases and the J gene lost 6 bases, with 9 bases spanning the gap. The CDR3: CASSSGVAEAFF. In DNA form, the CDR3 reads TGTGCCAGCAGTTCGGGGGTTGCTGAAGCTTTCTTT.

V gene TRBV10-3 combines with J gene TRBJ1-1; 7 bases fit TRBD1. The length of the CDR3 is 14 residues. After removal of 4 bases from V and 1 base from J, the junction contained 3 bases not matched to a gene. CDR1 and CDR2 from the germline V gene are ENHRY and SYGVKD. CDR3 residues: CAISATGRNTEAFF. The CDR3 region has the DNA TGTGCCATCAGTGCGACAGGGAGGAACACTGAAGCTTTCTTT.

This clone was observed a single time. The genes are TRBV7-3 and TRBJ2-1; D is possibly TRBD1 (6 bases). The ends were cut back, 0 bases at V and 10 bases at J, with 10 bases in the middle. There are 13 residues in the CDR3. Germline V gene lookup returns CDR1 SGHTA and CDR2 FQGTGA. This CDR3 reads CASSLTGRGEQFF. The CDR3 DNA is TGTGCCAGCAGCTTAACAGGCAGGGGCGAGCAGTTCTTC.

There are a few counts of this clone. V usage is TRBV5-6 and J usage is TRBJ1-3, with a tentative D call TRBD1 (6 bases). The germline V and J ends were trimmed by 4 bases and 0 bases, with 17 bases remaining between them. CDR1 and CDR2 from the germline V gene are SGHDT and YYEEEE. The CDR3 sequence is 17 residues long. CDR3 nucleotide sequence: TGTGCCAGCAGCCCCGGCAAACAGGGATACTCTGGAAACACCATATATTTT. Its translation is CASSPGKQGYSGNTIYF. The full variable domain, rest sourced from reference TRBV5-6 and TRBJ1-3, is DAGVTQSPTHLIKTRGQQVTLRCSPKSGHDTVSWYQQALGQGPQFIFQYYEEEERQRGNFPDRFSGHQFPNYSSELNVNALLLGDSALYLCASSPGKQGYSGNTIYFGEGSWLTVV.

V is TRBV6-2 or TRBV6-3 and J is TRBJ2-5, with 8 bases matching TRBD2. The J segment lost 1 base and the V segment lost 4 bases, leaving 11 bases of the junction unmatched. This CDR3 has 17 residues. Germline assignment: CDR1 MNHEY and CDR2 SVGEGT. The CDR3 nucleotides are TGTGCCAGCAGTTTCCACCCCGGGGGGGTGGGCCAAGAGACCCAGTACTTC. It encodes CASSFHPGGVGQETQYF.

V gene TRBV4-3 combines with J gene TRBJ2-6; 11 nucleotides line up with TRBD2. The CDR3 length is 19 residues. After removal of 0 bases from V and 0 bases from J, the junction contained 4 bases not matched to a gene. The germline V gene encodes CDR1 LGHNA and CDR2 YSLEER. In nucleotides, the CDR3 is TGCGCCAGCAGCCAAGAACTAGCGGGGGAAATCTCTGGGGCCAACGTCCTGACTTTC. This encodes CASSQELAGEISGANVLTF.

The chain joins TRBV19 to TRBJ1-1; 10 nucleotides align to TRBD1. This CDR3 is 16 amino acids long. After removal of 4 bases from V and 3 bases from J, the junction contained 8 bases not matched to a gene. The germline V gene encodes CDR1 LNHDA and CDR2 SQIVND (reference sequence). The CDR3 nucleotides are TGTGCCAGTAGTACCCGATCCGGGACAGGGGACACTGAAGCTTTCTTT. Encoded protein: CASSTRSGTGDTEAFF.

The chain employs TRBV11-1 and TRBJ2-4, with 8 bases lining up with TRBD2. The CDR3 covers 14 residues. The V segment lost 0 bases and the J segment 9 bases; nucleotides outside the gene matches: 4. Germline CDR1 is SGHAT and CDR2 is FQDESV (reference sequence). The CDR3 spells CASSLASGVSIQYF. CDR3 DNA sequence: TGTGCCAGCAGCTTAGCTAGCGGGGTTAGCATTCAGTACTTC.

CDR3 coding DNA: TGTGCCTGGACTATGGAGGGGAGCAGTAGCAATCAGCCCCAGCATTTT. It codes for CAWTMEGSSSNQPQHF. The V call is TRBV30, the J call TRBJ1-5; tentatively, D is TRBD1 (5 bases). CDR1 is GTSNPN, CDR2 SVGIG, per germline (reference sequence). This CDR3 spans 16 amino acids. V was pared by 4 bases and J by 0 bases, with 16 bases between.

The chain carries TRBV6-2 or TRBV6-3 and TRBJ1-2, with 8 positions matching TRBD1. V was pared by 2 bases and J by 4 bases, with 6 bases of the junction left unmatched. Germline V lookup: CDR1 MNHEY, CDR2 SVGEGT. The CDR3 is 15 residues long. As DNA, the CDR3 is TGTGCCAGCAGTTACCGAGGACAGGGCGGCTATGGCTACACCTTC. Encoded protein: CASSYRGQGGYGYTF.

The chain employs TRBV14 and TRBJ1-6, with 8 positions matching TRBD1. CDR1 SGHDN and CDR2 FVKESK come from the germline V gene. The CDR3 has 15 residues. V gave up 4 bases and J gave up 6 bases; unmatched junction bases: 5. CDR3 sequence: CASSPTTGVNSPLHF. CDR3 coding DNA: TGTGCCAGCAGCCCGACGACAGGGGTTAATTCACCCCTCCACTTT. The full variable domain, completed using reference TRBV14 and TRBJ1-6, is EAGVTQFPSHSVIEKGQTVTLRCDPISGHDNLYWYRRVMGKEIKFLLHFVKESKQDESGMPNNRFLAERTGGTYSTLKVQPAELEDSGVYFCASSPTTGVNSPLHFGNGTRLTVT.

The chain combines TRBV7-3 with TRBJ2-7, with TRBD2 as a possible D gene (7 bases). This CDR3 has 12 residues. Trimming pared 5 bases from V and 5 bases from J, leaving 10 bases between. Germline-derived CDR1 and CDR2 are SGHTA and FQGTGA. Written as DNA, the CDR3 is TGTGCCAGCAGCCTAGGGGGGGACGAGCAGTACTTC. Translating it yields CASSLGGDEQYF. The entire variable domain, with the rest obtained from reference TRBV7-3 and TRBJ2-7, is as follows: GAGVSQTPSNKVTEKGKYVELRCDPISGHTALYWYRQSLGQGPEFLIYFQGTGAADDSGLPNDRFFAVRPEGSVSTLKIQRTERGDSAVYLCASSLGGDEQYFGPGTRLTVT.